This T cell receptor (beta chain) was documented in a study of blood T cell repertoires in COVID-19. Study details: Samples taken during acute and convalescent COVID-19 were collected in the United States, Italy and Spain. Nucleic acid was either cDNA or gDNA, and it came from T cells, B-cell-depleted T cells, or PBMCs.

Germline V lookup: CDR1 LNHDA, CDR2 SQIVND (reference sequence). V was clipped by 6 bases and J by 3 bases; unmatched bases: 5. This CDR3 contains 14 residues. As processed by the authors: Amplification with reference gene primers provided the estimates of nucleated cell counts. Method: immunoSEQ multiplex PCR; TCRdb's copy keeps in-frame clones and lacks some. V, J and clone size are taken as reported in that table, and D and trimming were inferred from the DNA itself. The sample yields around 140,000 clones, almost 70% seen once. The chain recombines TRBV19 with TRBJ2-3, with TRBD1 matching 8 bases. The sample comprised peripheral blood. The source is a woman in her 70s with acute or convalescent COVID-19. The CDR3 DNA reads as TGTGCCAGTAGCCGGACAGGGTGGACAGATACGCAGTATTTT. Its translation: CASSRTGWTDTQYF.